This T cell receptor (beta chain) was profiled in a study of blood T cell repertoires in COVID-19. Background on the study: Samples representing acute and convalescent COVID-19 were sourced from the United States, Italy and Spain. The analysed material was cDNA or gDNA that came from T cells, B-cell-depleted T cells, or PBMCs.

How the authors handled the data: Reference gene primer amplification gave nucleated cell count estimates. The data were produced by immunoSEQ multiplex PCR, yet TCRdb's version contains in-frame clones alone and is incomplete. V and J calls and clone size are given by that table; D and trimming were obtained from the DNA. The sample contains tens of thousands of clones, about 80% of which appear only once. J was trimmed by 6 bases and V by 4 bases; bases with no gene match: 9. Germline CDR1 is PRHDT and CDR2 is FYEKMQ (reference sequence). The CDR3 sequence is 16 residues long. The receptor's source is a man aged 65-85 years with acute or convalescent COVID-19. Sequencing was performed on peripheral blood. The chain couples TRBV13 to TRBJ2-1, with 10 nucleotides matching TRBD1. CDR3 sequence (DNA): TGTGCCAGCAGCTACCCCGGGACAGGGGTAATCAATGAGCAGTTCTTC. It yields the protein CASSYPGTGVINEQFF.